This T cell receptor (beta chain) was profiled in a study of T cells in Graves' hyperthyroidism and ophthalmopathy. Study-wide results and caveats: The model identified upcoming ophthalmopathy a median approximately 6.5 months ahead of onset. Within blood appeared most thyroid clonotypes that had expanded above 0.001. A model using 13 V-J features told ophthalmopathy apart from stable hyperthyroidism.

The CDR3 covers 15 residues. The V end was cut by 2 bases, the J end by 2 bases, with 7 bases between. Germline V gene sequence: CDR1 MNHEY, CDR2 SVGEGT. This clonotype was seen a single time. What it recognizes is unknown. It was RNA transcripts that yielded the amplified TCR beta CDR3 regions. The study used the HTBI primer set for a first-round RT-PCR of the TCR CDR3. TCRdb used MiXCR to reprocess the multiplex PCR reads, holding one entry per CDR3 protein. The sample holds about 660,000 distinct CDR3 sequences, 45% seen once. The material sequenced was peripheral blood or thyroid tissue (not recorded which). This receptor was obtained from an adult man with Graves' disease, either hyperthyroidism or ophthalmopathy (not recorded which). The chain carries TRBV6-2 or TRBV6-3 and TRBJ2-6; D unclear. CDR3 residues: CASSYGLAGANVLTF. For the CDR3, the DNA is TGTGCCAGCAGTTACGGTTTGGCTGGGGCCAACGTCCTGACTTTC.